Listed here is a single T cell receptor beta chain. TCRdb's copy holds only in-frame clones and misses some; the assay was immunoSEQ multiplex PCR. The profile shows about 120,000 clones, roughly 90% of them singletons. This entry is derived from a study of control samples from healthy donors and cancer patients. The CDR3 loop spans 12 amino acids. Deletions cut 4 bases from V and 5 bases from J, with 7 bases between. Germline CDR1 MGHDK, CDR2 SYGVNS. The sequencing sample was made of blood. The TCR was taken from a young man in good health. The chain links TRBV25-1 to TRBJ2-3; D unclear. CDR3 region: CASSGFRDTQYF. Written as DNA, the CDR3 is TGTGCCAGCAGTGGGTTTAGAGATACGCAGTATTTT.